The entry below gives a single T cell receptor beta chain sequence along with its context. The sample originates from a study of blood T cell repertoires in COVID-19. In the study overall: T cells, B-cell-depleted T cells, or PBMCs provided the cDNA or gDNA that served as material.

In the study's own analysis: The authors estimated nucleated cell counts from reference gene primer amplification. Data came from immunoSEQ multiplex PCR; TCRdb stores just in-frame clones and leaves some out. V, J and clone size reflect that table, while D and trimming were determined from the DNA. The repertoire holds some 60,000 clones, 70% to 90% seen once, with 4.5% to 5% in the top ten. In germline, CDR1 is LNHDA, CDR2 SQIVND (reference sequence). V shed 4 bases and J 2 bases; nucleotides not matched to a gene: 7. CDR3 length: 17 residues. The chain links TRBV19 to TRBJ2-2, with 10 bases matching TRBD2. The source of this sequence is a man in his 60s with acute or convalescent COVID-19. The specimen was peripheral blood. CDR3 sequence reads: CASSKKAGGPNTGELFF. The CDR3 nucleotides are TGTGCCAGTAGTAAAAAAGCGGGAGGGCCTAACACCGGGGAGCTGTTTTTT. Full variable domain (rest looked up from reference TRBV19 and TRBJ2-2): DGGITQSPKYLFRKEGQNVTLSCEQNLNHDAMYWYRQDPGQGLRLIYYSQIVNDFQKGDIAEGYSVSREKKESFPLTVTSAQKNPTAFYLCASSKKAGGPNTGELFFGEGSRLTVL.